These 24 T cell receptor beta chains originate from one sample sequenced in a study of shared clonotypes between healthy human individuals. Assay used: immunoSEQ multiplex PCR; TCRdb lists only in-frame clones, some missing. The table includes about 2,500,000 clones, more than 80% detected once. Sequenced sample: naive CD4+ T cells sorted from blood. Subset of the sample: CD45RA+ positively selected. The receptors shown here come from a man between 18 and 35 years old in good health.

The sample holds one count of this clone. The J gene is TRBJ1-1, the V gene TRBV6-6; D is undetermined. V lost 7 bases, J lost 1 base, and 7 bases lay in between. From germline, CDR1 is MNHNY and CDR2 SVGAGI (reference sequence). The CDR3 is made up of 12 amino acids. CDR3 residues: CASTKKNTEAFF. CDR3 sequence (DNA): TGTGCCAGCACCAAAAAGAACACTGAAGCTTTCTTT.

The chain carries TRBV5-6 and TRBJ2-7; D assignment may be TRBD1 or TRBD2 (5 bases each). V was pared by 1 base and J by 6 bases, with 11 bases between. The CDR3 length is 13 residues. The germline V gene has CDR1 SGHDT and CDR2 YYEEEE. The CDR3 bases are TGTGCCAGCAGCTTGCGGAGGCAGGGCGAGCAGTACTTC. It codes for CASSLRRQGEQYF.

V usage is TRBV10-2 and J usage is TRBJ2-4, with 9 bases matching TRBD2. This CDR3 has 15 residues. Germline CDR1 reads WSHSY; CDR2 reads SAAADI. Trimming took 5 bases from V and 3 from J; bases not matched to a gene: 5. DNA for the CDR3: TGCGCCAGCAGTCCTAGCGGGGCCGGCAAAAACATTCAGTACTTC. It codes for CASSPSGAGKNIQYF.

This chain joins TRBV6-5 and TRBJ1-1; D is unresolved. This CDR3 region has 14 residues. V lost 2 bases and J 2 bases, leaving 9 bases between the germline ends. From germline, CDR1 is MNHEY and CDR2 SVGAGI. As DNA, the CDR3 is TGTGCCAGCAGTTACGGGGTTGTTAACACTGAAGCTTTCTTT. Amino acid sequence: CASSYGVVNTEAFF.

The chain has TRBV25-1 and TRBJ1-1; the D gene is possibly TRBD1 (5 bases). V lost 5 bases to trimming and J lost 2 bases, with 15 bases between them. This CDR3 has 15 residues. Germline CDR1 reads MGHDK; CDR2 reads SYGVNS. CDR3 sequence: CASSSRTRFNTEAFF. The CDR3 nucleotides are TGTGCCAGCAGTTCCCGGACACGATTCAACACTGAAGCTTTCTTT. The variable domain in full, with the rest retrieved from reference TRBV25-1 and TRBJ1-1, is EADIYQTPRYLVIGTGKKITLECSQTMGHDKMYWYQQDPGMELHLIHYSYGVNSTEKGDLSSESTVSRIRTEHFPLTLESARPSHTSQYLCASSSRTRFNTEAFFGQGTRLTVV.

The chain couples TRBV30 to TRBJ2-7; 7 bases agree with TRBD2. This CDR3 region has 15 residues. J lost 0 bases, V lost 0 bases, and 5 bases had no gene match. In germline, CDR1 is GTSNPN, CDR2 SVGIG (reference sequence). The CDR3 here is CAWSVPAGFSYEQYF. DNA of the CDR3: TGTGCCTGGAGTGTACCAGCGGGATTCTCCTACGAGCAGTACTTC.

The chain links TRBV7-2 to TRBJ1-1, with unresolved D. Trimming took 0 bases from V and 10 from J, leaving 12 bases between them. The CDR3 consists of 13 residues. Germline CDR1 is SGHTA and CDR2 is FQGNSA. The CDR3 loop reads CASSLAQESTAFF. CDR3 bases: TGTGCCAGCAGCTTAGCGCAAGAGAGTACAGCTTTCTTT.

V usage is TRBV28 and J usage is TRBJ2-5, with D possibly TRBD1 on 5 matching bases. The CDR3 runs 13 residues. Germline assignment: CDR1 MDHEN and CDR2 SYDVKM. V was pared by 3 bases and J by 6 bases, with 11 bases between. The CDR3 protein is CASSFRGLKTQYF. CDR3 nucleotides: TGTGCCAGCAGTTTTAGGGGCCTAAAGACCCAGTACTTC. The full variable domain, its missing parts supplied by reference TRBV28 and TRBJ2-5, is DVKVTQSSRYLVKRTGEKVFLECVQDMDHENMFWYRQDPGLGLRLIYFSYDVKMKEKGDIPEGYSVSREKKERFSLILESASTNQTSMYLCASSFRGLKTQYFGPGTRLLVL.

This clone was counted a single time. J is TRBJ2-7 and V is TRBV4-3; weak D call: TRBD1 (5 bases). The V end lost 0 bases, the J end lost 0 bases, and 12 bases lay between the germline ends. Germline V CDR1 and CDR2: LGHNA, YSLEER. The CDR3 is 16 amino acids. CDR3 nucleotide sequence: TGCGCCAGCAGCCAAGATCTGACAGTCCTCTCCTACGAGCAGTACTTC. Protein sequence: CASSQDLTVLSYEQYF.

The V call is TRBV10-3, the J call TRBJ1-1; the D is unclear. In germline, CDR1 is ENHRY, CDR2 SYGVKD. V lost 2 bases and J 5 bases, leaving 15 bases between the germline ends. The CDR3 extends over 15 amino acids. This CDR3 reads CAISEGRTGKTEAFF. The CDR3 DNA sequence: TGTGCCATCAGTGAGGGTAGAACCGGTAAAACTGAAGCTTTCTTT.

V usage is TRBV19 and J usage is TRBJ1-2; D ambiguous. Germline assignment: CDR1 LNHDA and CDR2 SQIVND (reference sequence). CDR3 length equals 13 residues. The ends were cut back, 3 bases at V and 3 bases at J, with 8 bases in the middle. Written as DNA, the CDR3 is TGTGCCAGTAGTATTGACATACACTATGGCTACACCTTC. Amino acids: CASSIDIHYGYTF.

The CDR3 DNA follows: TGTGCCAGCAGTTTTGGGACAGGACTCACCGGGGAGCTGTTTTTT. Translation: CASSFGTGLTGELFF. The chain joins TRBV7-2 to TRBJ2-2; 8 positions agree with TRBD1. The CDR3 totals 15 residues. J gave up 4 bases and V 6 bases, and 7 bases lay outside the gene matches. CDR1 and CDR2 from the germline V gene are SGHTA and FQGNSA.

The chain is built from TRBV30 and TRBJ1-6; 7 bases are a match to TRBD1. Germline V gene lookup returns CDR1 GTSNPN and CDR2 SVGIG (reference sequence). Trimming at V came to 3 bases and at J to 3 bases, leaving 8 bases not matched to a gene. This CDR3 spans 16 amino acids. Here the CDR3 DNA reads TGTGCCTGGAGCATCGCCGGGACAGTCTATAATTCACCCCTCCACTTT. This translates into CAWSIAGTVYNSPLHF.

As concerns this clone: Other nucleotide sequences in the sample specify the same CDR3. J is TRBJ2-7 and V is TRBV7-9; D assignment may be TRBD1 or TRBD2 (5 bases each). CDR1 is SEHNR, CDR2 FQNEAQ, per germline (reference sequence). This CDR3 spans 14 amino acids. Deletions cut 5 bases from V and 4 bases from J, with 15 bases between. As DNA, the CDR3 is TGTGCCAGCAGCGTCCCCGGGACGGGGTACGAGCAGTACTTC. It codes for CASSVPGTGYEQYF.

The chain carries TRBV10-3 and TRBJ2-5; D remains ambiguous. CDR1 is ENHRY, CDR2 SYGVKD, per germline. V was trimmed by 2 bases and J by 1 base, leaving 8 bases between them. CDR3 length: 14 amino acids. CDR3 bases: TGTGCCATCAGTGAGAAGGGTCTCCAAGAGACCCAGTACTTC. Protein: CAISEKGLQETQYF.

This rearrangement joins TRBV5-5 to TRBJ1-4; TRBD1 is a possible D gene (5 bases). Germline CDR1 reads SGHKS; CDR2 reads YYEKEE (reference sequence). V lost 0 bases and J 10 bases, leaving 22 bases between the germline ends. The CDR3 totals 17 residues. CDR3 bases: TGTGCCAGCAGCTTGGCATACGACACTCGGGGCGTTGGAAAACTGTTTTTT. Translating gives CASSLAYDTRGVGKLFF. Full variable domain (remainder filled in from reference TRBV5-5 and TRBJ1-4): DAGVTQSPTHLIKTRGQQVTLRCSPISGHKSVSWYQQVLGQGPQFIFQYYEKEERGRGNFPDRFSARQFPNYSSELNVNALLLGDSALYLCASSLAYDTRGVGKLFFGSGTQLSVL.

The chain combines TRBV5-6 with TRBJ2-1, with D hard to call. V lost 0 bases to trimming and J lost 4 bases, with 11 bases between them. CDR3 length: 15 residues. Germline V CDR1 and CDR2: SGHDT, YYEEEE. CDR3 sequence: CASSLEGPSYNEQFF. The CDR3 region has the DNA TGTGCCAGCAGCTTGGAGGGTCCAAGTTACAATGAGCAGTTCTTC.

The J gene is TRBJ1-2, the V gene TRBV4-1, with D unresolved. Germline V gives CDR1 MGHRA, CDR2 YSYEKL. Trimming shortened V by 2 bases and J by 0 bases, and 10 bases separated the two germline ends. The CDR3 extends over 15 amino acids. CDR3 DNA sequence: TGCGCCAGCAGCCAAATCGGAGAGACTAACTATGGCTACACCTTC. Its translation is CASSQIGETNYGYTF.

The chain is built from TRBV5-1 and TRBJ2-5; 9 bases line up with TRBD1. V was clipped by 3 bases and J by 4 bases; unmatched bases: 4. The CDR3 loop spans 14 amino acids. Per the germline V gene, CDR1 is SGHRS and CDR2 is YFSETQ. The CDR3 coding sequence is TGCGCCAGCAGCTGGGACAGGGTAGGAGAGACCCAGTACTTC. Residues: CASSWDRVGETQYF. The full variable domain, its missing parts supplied by reference TRBV5-1 and TRBJ2-5, is KAGVTQTPRYLIKTRGQQVTLSCSPISGHRSVSWYQQTPGQGLQFLFEYFSETQRNKGNFPGRFSGRQFSNSRSEMNVSTLELGDSALYLCASSWDRVGETQYFGPGTRLLVL.

This rearrangement joins TRBV7-2 to TRBJ2-7; 8 nucleotides align to TRBD1. CDR1 SGHTA and CDR2 FQGNSA come from the germline V gene. With V trimmed by 0 bases and J by 0 bases, 4 bases remained unmatched. CDR3 size: 16 residues. Written as DNA, the CDR3 is TGTGCCAGCAGCTTAGCCGCCGGGACAGGCTCCTACGAGCAGTACTTC. This codes for CASSLAAGTGSYEQYF.

The chain carries TRBV28 and TRBJ1-3; TRBD1 agrees at 7 bases. The CDR3 totals 15 residues. CDR1 is MDHEN and CDR2 is SYDVKM in the germline V gene. V dropped 7 bases and J dropped 0; count of bases not matched to a gene: 6. The CDR3 sequence: CASIPTGASGNTIYF. In DNA, the CDR3 is TGTGCCAGCATTCCCACAGGGGCCTCTGGAAACACCATATATTTT. The full variable domain, completed using reference TRBV28 and TRBJ1-3, is DVKVTQSSRYLVKRTGEKVFLECVQDMDHENMFWYRQDPGLGLRLIYFSYDVKMKEKGDIPEGYSVSREKKERFSLILESASTNQTSMYLCASIPTGASGNTIYFGEGSWLTVV.

The CDR3 sequence is CASSLGTGGIYGYTF. DNA for the CDR3: TGTGCCAGCAGCCTTGGAACAGGGGGCATTTATGGCTACACCTTC. The rearrangement uses TRBV6-1 and TRBJ1-2; the match to TRBD1 covers 9 bases. The trim removed 6 bases at V and 5 bases at J, leaving 10 bases unmatched. The CDR3 has 15 residues. Germline assignment: CDR1 MNHNS and CDR2 SASEGT.

The V gene is TRBV7-8, the J gene TRBJ2-5; 13 nucleotides match TRBD2. The J segment lost 5 bases and the V segment lost 1 base, leaving 4 bases of the junction unmatched. Germline V gene data show CDR1 as SGHVS and CDR2 as FQNEAQ. The CDR3 loop spans 16 amino acids. In nucleotides, the CDR3 is TGTGCCAGCAGCTTAGGGACTAGCGGGAGTAGGGAGACCCAGTACTTC. It is translated as CASSLGTSGSRETQYF. The complete variable domain, with remaining parts taken from reference TRBV7-8 and TRBJ2-5, reads GAGVSQSPRYKVAKRGQDVALRCDPISGHVSLFWYQQALGQGPEFLTYFQNEAQLDKSGLPSDRFFAERPEGSVSTLKIQRTQQEDSAVYLCASSLGTSGSRETQYFGPGTRLLVL.

The chain recombines TRBV5-4 with TRBJ2-5, with 7 bases that match TRBD1. With 4 bases clipped from V and 1 base from J, the junction kept 4 bases outside the gene matches. There are 14 residues in the CDR3. Germline CDR1 and CDR2: SGHNT and YYREEE (reference sequence). CDR3 in DNA: TGTGCCAGCAGCACTGGACAGGTCCAAGAGACCCAGTACTTC. Its protein product is CASSTGQVQETQYF. The full variable domain, its missing parts supplied by reference TRBV5-4 and TRBJ2-5, is ETGVTQSPTHLIKTRGQQVTLRCSSQSGHNTVSWYQQALGQGPQFIFQYYREEENGRGNFPPRFSGLQFPNYSSELNVNALELDDSALYLCASSTGQVQETQYFGPGTRLLVL.